This T cell receptor (beta chain) is drawn from a study of response to subunit inactivated influenza vaccine. Regarding the study as a whole: Few new T cells, the authors suggested, are recruited by each seasonal influenza vaccination.

TCRdb reprocessed the RT-PCR reads with MiXCR, giving one entry per CDR3 protein. The sample comprises about 800,000 distinct CDR3 sequences, approximately 21% of which are singletons, and approximately 10% rests with the top ten. The CDR3 totals 13 residues. Between the trimmed V and J ends, which lost 4 bases and 4 bases, there was a span of 10 bases. Germline V CDR1 and CDR2: LGHNA, YSLEER. This clonotype was counted at least ten times. Its specificity is not known. The sequence was obtained from a man aged 50-59 years who received an inactivated influenza vaccine. The chain links TRBV4-3 to TRBJ2-5; maybe TRBD2 (5 bases). Material: PBMCs from blood, obtained about 5 days after vaccination. This CDR3 is CASSPGVGETQYF. In DNA, the CDR3 is TGCGCCAGCAGCCCCGGGGTCGGAGAGACCCAGTACTTC.